These 5 T cell receptor beta chains share one sample of origin, sequenced in a study of T cells after yellow fever vaccination. MiXCR was run by TCRdb on the 5' RACE reads, yielding one entry per CDR3 protein. This table has more than 95,000 distinct CDR3 sequences, about 7% appearing once. The sample here was CD4+ T cells sorted from PBMCs, taken 10 to 11 days after the first yellow fever vaccination. These receptors all stem from a man between 18 and 29 years old who received the YFV17D yellow fever vaccine.

This clonotype has at least ten counts. The rearrangement uses TRBV3-1 and TRBJ1-1; D may be TRBD1 (5 bases). The CDR3 totals 15 residues. Germline V CDR1 and CDR2: LGHDT, YNNKEL (reference sequence). Trimming pared 4 bases from V and 7 bases from J, leaving 19 bases between. CDR3: CASSLNEGHGREAFF. Here the CDR3 DNA reads TGTGCCAGCAGCCTCAATGAGGGGCACGGCCGTGAAGCTTTCTTT. Filled out from reference TRBV3-1 and TRBJ1-1, the complete variable domain reads DTAVSQTPKYLVTQMGNDKSIKCEQNLGHDTMYWYKQDSKKFLKIMFSYNNKELIINETVPNRFSPKSPDKAHLNLHINSLELGDSAVYFCASSLNEGHGREAFFGQGTRLTVV.

As for this clonotype: A much larger clone differs by one base, so this may be a read error. The chain couples TRBV20-1 to TRBJ2-5; D could derive from TRBD1 or TRBD2 (7 bases each). The CDR3 extends over 15 amino acids. V was pared by 0 bases and J by 5 bases, with 16 bases between. In germline, CDR1 is DFQATT, CDR2 SNEGSKA (reference sequence). CDR3 in DNA: TGCAGTGCTAGAGAGCCAGGGGGGGGGCTGGAGACCCAGTACTTC. Protein sequence: CSAREPGGGLETQYF.

Points on this clonotype: A much larger clone differs by one base, so this may be a read error. V and J are TRBV12-3 or TRBV12-4 and TRBJ2-5, with a possible D match to TRBD2 (5 bases). The CDR3 spans 14 residues. V lost 5 bases to trimming and J lost 5 bases, with 15 bases between them. In nucleotides, the CDR3 is TGTGCCAGCAGTCTCGGAGGATCCTTTGAGACCCAGTACTTC. This sequence encodes CASSLGGSFETQYF.

This clonotype was counted many times. The junction does not match germline at one end; this may be a read error. The chain is built from TRBV2 and TRBJ2-5, with D perhaps matching TRBD1 or TRBD2 (5 bases each). The germline CDR1 and CDR2 sequences are SNHLY and FYNNEI. This CDR3 is 10 amino acids long. The CDR3 nucleotides read TGTGCCAGCAGTTCCGGGACCGGTATCTTC. Protein sequence: CASSSGTGIF.

This clonotype was recorded many times. V is TRBV5-1 and J is TRBJ2-7; TRBD1 might be the D (5 bases). The V end lost 4 bases, the J end lost 3 bases, and 17 bases lay between the germline ends. Germline V gene sequence: CDR1 SGHRS, CDR2 YFSETQ. There are 15 residues in the CDR3. CDR3 in amino acids: CASSHGRAPSYEQYF. The DNA of the CDR3 is TGCGCCAGCAGCCACGGCAGGGCACCTAGCTACGAGCAGTACTTC.